Listed below are T cell receptor beta chains from one sample, sequenced in a study of control samples from healthy donors and cancer patients. Data came from immunoSEQ multiplex PCR; TCRdb stores just in-frame clones and leaves some out. The sample contains about 98,000 clones, around 80% of which appear only once. Sequenced input: blood. These receptor sequences come from a woman aged 25 to 39 in good health. The CDR3 runs from the conserved cysteine through the conserved F or W. D genes are given only for firm matches. Some rows mark clone size as missing; the rest say once, few, many or name a class of expanded clone.

>TRBV27|TRBJ1-2|.|TRBD1
TGTGCCAGCACGGCGGACAGGGTTCATGGCTACACCTTC
CASTADRVHGYTF
>TRBV5-1|TRBJ2-7|.|.
TGCGCCAGCAGCTTGGGATCCTCCTACGAGCAGTACTTC
CASSLGSSYEQYF
>TRBV7-2|TRBJ1-6|.|.
TGTGCCAGCAGCTTAGAAGGGGCAACCTCTTCACCCCTCCACTTT
CASSLEGATSSPLHF
>TRBV19|TRBJ2-1|.|TRBD1
TGTGCCAGTAGTATTTTGGACAGGGGAGTCAATGAGCAGTTCTTC
CASSILDRGVNEQFF
>TRBV4-3|TRBJ2-2|many|.
TGCGCCAGCAGCCAAGCCGCATCGCTCACCGGGGAGCTGTTTTTT
CASSQAASLTGELFF
>TRBV19|TRBJ1-1|.|.
TGTGCCAGTCGGGGGAGGGAAATGAACACTGAAGCTTTCTTT
CASRGREMNTEAFF
>TRBV20-1|TRBJ2-3|.|.
TGCAGTGCTACGACAGTCAATACGCAGTATTTT
CSATTVNTQYF
>TRBV19|TRBJ2-7|once|TRBD2
TGTGCCAGTAGTCTCACCTTTTGGGCTAGCGGGACCTACGAGCAGTACTTC
CASSLTFWASGTYEQYF
>TRBV7-9|TRBJ2-2|few|.
TGTGCCAGCAGCTTAAATGTCGGGGAGCTGTTTTTT
CASSLNVGELFF
>TRBV5-1|TRBJ1-2|.|TRBD1
TGCGCCAGCAGGTCGGACAGGGGTCCTTCTAGCTATGGCTACACCTTC
CASRSDRGPSSYGYTF
>TRBV5-4|TRBJ1-1|few|.
TGTGCCAGCAGCTTGGTGCAGGGAGAAGCTTTCTTT
CASSLVQGEAFF